This is a list of T cell receptor beta chains from one sample in a study of blood T cell repertoires in COVID-19. The protocol was immunoSEQ multiplex PCR, while the TCRdb copy is restricted to in-frame clones and leaves out a portion. This sample has around 250,000 clones, with around 87% found just once. Sequenced sample: peripheral blood. The receptors originated from a man aged 18 to 30 with active or convalescent COVID-19. The CDR3 runs from the conserved cysteine through the conserved F or W. D genes are given only for firm matches. Size is omitted from some rows. Given values are once, few, many or a class for expanded clones.

j_gene,v_gene,abundance,d_gene,CDR3aa,CDR3nt
TRBJ2-3,TRBV18,.,.,CASSPSRADTQYF,TGTGCCAGCTCACCATCACGCGCAGATACGCAGTATTTT
TRBJ2-5,TRBV24-1,.,TRBD1,CATSDGQGRETQYF,TGTGCCACCAGTGATGGACAGGGTCGGGAGACCCAGTACTTC
TRBJ1-1,TRBV5-1,.,TRBD1,CASSYGTGEYTEAFF,TGCGCCAGCAGCTATGGGACAGGGGAGTACACTGAAGCTTTCTTT
TRBJ1-1,TRBV6-1,.,.,CASSEARRDTEAFF,TGTGCCAGCAGTGAAGCACGACGGGACACTGAAGCTTTCTTT
TRBJ2-1,TRBV5-1,.,.,CASRFIQGGNEQFF,TGCGCCAGCAGGTTTATACAGGGGGGGAATGAGCAGTTCTTC
TRBJ2-7,TRBV5-1,.,TRBD1,CASSSGQSAYEQYF,TGCGCCAGCAGCTCGGGACAGTCCGCCTACGAGCAGTACTTC
TRBJ2-7,TRBV5-4,few,TRBD1,CASSQGTGEREQYF,TGTGCCAGCAGTCAGGGGACAGGGGAACGCGAGCAGTACTTC
TRBJ1-2,TRBV15,.,.,CATSSDGRNGYTF,TGTGCCACCAGCAGTGATGGCCGTAATGGCTACACCTTC
TRBJ2-4,TRBV10-1,.,.,CASTSRRTALDIQYF,TGCGCCAGCACGAGTAGAAGGACAGCTCTCGACATTCAGTACTTC
TRBJ2-1,TRBV18,.,.,CASSPSRGTYNEQFF,TGTGCCAGCTCACCATCCCGGGGTACCTACAATGAGCAGTTCTTC
TRBJ1-2,TRBV19,.,.,CASSVTGTYGYTF,TGTGCCAGTAGTGTAACAGGGACCTATGGCTACACCTTC
TRBJ1-5,TRBV4-1,.,.,CASSQAGVNQPQHF,TGCGCCAGCAGCCAAGCAGGGGTCAATCAGCCCCAGCATTTT
TRBJ2-7,TRBV7-9,.,TRBD1,CASSWGQGEGNEQYF,TGTGCCAGCAGCTGGGGACAGGGCGAAGGGAACGAGCAGTACTTC
TRBJ1-2,TRBV28,once,TRBD1,CASSSAYTDRGPDGYTF,TGTGCCAGCAGTTCTGCATATACTGACAGGGGGCCTGATGGCTACACCTTC
TRBJ1-2,TRBV6-5,.,.,CASSYSYNYGYTF,TGTGCCAGCAGTTACTCCTATAACTATGGCTACACCTTC
TRBJ2-7,TRBV7-9,.,TRBD1,CATRQGTYEQYF,TGTGCCACCCGACAGGGTACCTACGAGCAGTACTTC
TRBJ1-5,TRBV19,.,.,CASSSLGPQHF,TGTGCCAGTAGTTCCCTAGGGCCCCAGCATTTT
TRBJ2-1,TRBV2,.,.,CASSERARGGNEQFF,TGTGCCAGCAGTGAAAGGGCTAGGGGTGGCAATGAGCAGTTCTTC
TRBJ2-5,TRBV19,once,.,CASGHGETQYF,TGTGCCAGTGGGCACGGAGAGACCCAGTACTTC
TRBJ2-2,TRBV24-1,few,.,CATSVMNTGELFF,TGTGCCACCAGTGTAATGAACACCGGGGAGCTGTTTTTT
TRBJ1-2,TRBV3-1/TRBV3-2,few,TRBD1,CASSQVFRTGVNYGYTF,TGTGCCAGCAGCCAAGTGTTCCGGACAGGGGTTAACTATGGCTACACCTTC
TRBJ1-1,TRBV11-2,once,TRBD1,CASSPGQGVYYTEAFF,TGTGCCAGCAGCCCGGGACAGGGGGTTTACTACACTGAAGCTTTCTTT
TRBJ2-6,TRBV6-5,few,.,CASSAQATGANVLTF,TGTGCCAGCAGCGCGCAGGCGACAGGGGCCAACGTCCTGACTTTC
TRBJ2-3,TRBV18,.,TRBD1,CASSPTGFETDTQYF,TGTGCCAGCTCACCGACAGGGTTTGAAACAGATACGCAGTATTTT
TRBJ2-1,TRBV11-2,once,TRBD2,CASSLGGGARIEQFF,TGTGCCAGCAGCTTAGGCGGGGGGGCCCGGATTGAGCAGTTCTTC
TRBJ1-6,TRBV5-1,.,TRBD1,CASSLAGQGSSPLHF,TGCGCCAGCAGCTTGGCGGGACAGGGTAGTTCACCCCTCCACTTT
TRBJ2-2,TRBV7-2,.,.,CASSAVAGNTGELFF,TGTGCCAGCAGCGCCGTGGCGGGGAACACCGGGGAGCTGTTTTTT
TRBJ1-2,TRBV2,.,.,CASSDRANYGYTF,TGTGCCAGCAGTGACAGGGCTAACTATGGCTACACCTTC
TRBJ1-2,TRBV4-1,.,.,CASSQVAGSSSRAYGYTF,TGCGCCAGCAGCCAAGTGGCAGGTAGTTCTTCCCGAGCTTATGGCTACACCTTC
TRBJ2-3,TRBV3-1/TRBV3-2,.,TRBD2,CASSQAVGRASDTQYF,TGTGCCAGCAGCCAAGCAGTAGGGAGGGCCTCAGATACGCAGTATTTT
TRBJ2-3,TRBV19,.,.,CASTDSGSTDTQYF,TGTGCCAGTACGGATAGCGGTAGCACAGATACGCAGTATTTT
TRBJ2-3,TRBV10-1,once,TRBD1,CASRSGTGRSDTQYF,TGCGCCAGCAGATCCGGGACAGGGCGTTCCGATACGCAGTATTTT
TRBJ2-7,TRBV27,once,.,CASSTDMYEQYF,TGTGCCAGCAGCACTGACATGTACGAGCAGTACTTC
TRBJ2-7,TRBV5-1,.,.,CASSLTETYEQYF,TGCGCCAGCAGCTTGACAGAGACCTACGAGCAGTACTTC
TRBJ1-5,TRBV10-3,.,.,CAISTGNNQPQHF,TGTGCCATCAGTACAGGCAACAATCAGCCCCAGCATTTT
TRBJ2-5,TRBV2,.,.,CASSEALKTPHQTQYF,TGTGCCAGCAGTGAAGCGCTTAAGACTCCTCACCAGACCCAGTACTTC
TRBJ2-7,TRBV6-2/TRBV6-3,.,TRBD1,CASSRHPTGGPYEQYF,TGTGCCAGCAGCCGACATCCGACAGGGGGGCCCTACGAGCAGTACTTC
TRBJ2-7,TRBV11-2,.,.,CASSLRDIYEQYF,TGTGCCAGCAGCTTAAGGGACATCTACGAGCAGTACTTC
TRBJ2-2,TRBV6-2/TRBV6-3,.,.,CASSYVTGHTGELFF,TGTGCCAGCAGTTACGTTACAGGGCACACCGGGGAGCTGTTTTTT
TRBJ1-1,TRBV30,.,TRBD1,CAWTQEGQGTTEAFF,TGTGCCTGGACCCAAGAAGGACAGGGAACCACTGAAGCTTTCTTT
TRBJ2-3,TRBV4-3,.,TRBD2,CASSQDGSSGVTDTQYF,TGCGCCAGCAGCCAAGACGGATCTAGCGGGGTGACAGATACGCAGTATTTT
TRBJ1-5,TRBV2,.,TRBD1,CASSWDRGEQPQHF,TGTGCCAGCAGTTGGGACAGGGGCGAGCAGCCCCAGCATTTT
TRBJ2-3,TRBV10-1,once,TRBD2,CASSLGAGGLADTQYF,TGCGCCAGCAGTCTAGGCGCGGGGGGTTTAGCAGATACGCAGTATTTT
TRBJ1-1,TRBV30,.,.,CAWYNPGANTEAFF,TGTGCCTGGTATAATCCGGGAGCCAACACTGAAGCTTTCTTT
TRBJ1-5,TRBV7-2,.,.,CASSRGMAYQPQHF,TGTGCCAGCAGCCGGGGGATGGCGTATCAGCCCCAGCATTTT
TRBJ2-5,TRBV4-2,.,.,CASSQDLGVETQYF,TGTGCCAGCAGCCAAGATCTCGGTGTGGAGACCCAGTACTTC
TRBJ2-5,TRBV5-1,.,TRBD2,CASSSTAGGETQYF,TGCGCCAGCAGCTCTACGGCGGGAGGAGAGACCCAGTACTTC
TRBJ2-1,TRBV24-1,once,TRBD2,CATSSSGRGEQFF,TGTGCCACCAGTTCTAGCGGGAGGGGCGAGCAGTTCTTC
TRBJ1-3,TRBV18,.,TRBD1,CASSPRDRGENTIYF,TGTGCCAGCTCACCCCGGGACAGGGGTGAAAACACCATATATTTT
TRBJ2-1,TRBV19,.,TRBD2,CASSSRSGGAGEQFF,TGTGCCAGTAGTTCCCGGAGCGGGGGGGCAGGGGAGCAGTTCTTC
TRBJ1-3,TRBV28,.,.,CASSWGGPSGNTIYF,TGTGCCAGCAGTTGGGGGGGCCCCTCTGGAAACACCATATATTTT
TRBJ2-5,TRBV3-1/TRBV3-2,once,TRBD1,CASSPGTGYMKTQYF,TGTGCCAGCAGCCCCGGGACAGGGTATATGAAGACCCAGTACTTC
TRBJ2-5,TRBV5-1,.,.,CASSTEGGRWTQYF,TGCGCCAGCAGCACCGAGGGGGGGAGGTGGACCCAGTACTTC
TRBJ2-1,TRBV4-3,.,.,CASSQEAGYNEQFF,TGCGCCAGCAGCCAAGAGGCTGGTTACAATGAGCAGTTCTTC
TRBJ1-5,TRBV15,.,.,CATSRDYEPQHF,TGTGCCACCAGCAGAGACTATGAACCCCAGCATTTT
TRBJ1-5,TRBV5-1,.,TRBD1,CASAPSGTGDQPQHF,TGCGCCAGCGCGCCATCCGGGACAGGGGACCAGCCCCAGCATTTT
TRBJ1-4,TRBV21-1,.,.,CASNSPLGGLEKLFF,TGTGCCAGCAATTCCCCCTTGGGAGGTTTAGAAAAACTGTTTTTT
TRBJ2-7,TRBV11-2,once,TRBD1,CASSLGQGFHDEQYF,TGTGCCAGCAGCTTAGGACAGGGTTTTCACGACGAGCAGTACTTC
TRBJ1-4,TRBV2,.,.,CASERAREGEKLFF,TGTGCCAGCGAAAGGGCCAGGGAGGGAGAAAAACTGTTTTTT